This T cell receptor beta chain was sequenced in a study of blood T cell repertoires in COVID-19. In the study overall: Samples came from the United States, Italy and Spain, spanning acute and convalescent COVID-19. Sources were T cells, B-cell-depleted T cells, or PBMCs; the material itself was cDNA or gDNA.

Original processing notes: Counts of nucleated cells, estimated from reference gene primer amplification, were obtained. TCRdb keeps only in-frame clones here, not all; method: immunoSEQ multiplex PCR. The V and J calls and clone size come from that table; D and trimming were worked out from the DNA. Of about 13,000 clones in the sample, around 74% were seen once. The V gene lost 10 bases and the J gene lost 8 bases, with 16 bases spanning the gap. CDR1 WSHSY and CDR2 SAAADI come from the germline V gene. CDR3 size: 12 residues. Source material: peripheral blood. This clonotype was sampled from a woman of 80 years or more with acute or convalescent COVID-19. The J gene is TRBJ2-3, the V gene TRBV10-2; D possibly corresponds to TRBD2 (6 bases). The CDR3 DNA is TGCGCCATTTCCCGGGACTCCTTTACGCAGTATTTT. Encoded protein: CAISRDSFTQYF.